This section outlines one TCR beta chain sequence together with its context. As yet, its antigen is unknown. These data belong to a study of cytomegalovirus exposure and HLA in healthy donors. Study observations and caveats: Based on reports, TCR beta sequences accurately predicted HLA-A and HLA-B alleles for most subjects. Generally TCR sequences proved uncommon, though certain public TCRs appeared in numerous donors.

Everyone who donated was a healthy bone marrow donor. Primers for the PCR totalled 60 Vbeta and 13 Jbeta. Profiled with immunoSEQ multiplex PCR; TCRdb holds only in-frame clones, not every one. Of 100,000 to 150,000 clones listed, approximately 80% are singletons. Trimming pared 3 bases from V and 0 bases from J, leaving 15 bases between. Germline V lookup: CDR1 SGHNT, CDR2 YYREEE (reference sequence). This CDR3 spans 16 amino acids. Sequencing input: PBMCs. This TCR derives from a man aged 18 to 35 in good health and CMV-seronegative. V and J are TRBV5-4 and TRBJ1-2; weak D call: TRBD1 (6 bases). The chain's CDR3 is CASSSLTGIANYGYTF. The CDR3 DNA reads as TGTGCCAGCAGCTCCCTGACAGGAATCGCTAACTATGGCTACACCTTC. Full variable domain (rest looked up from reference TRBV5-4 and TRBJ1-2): ETGVTQSPTHLIKTRGQQVTLRCSSQSGHNTVSWYQQALGQGPQFIFQYYREEENGRGNFPPRFSGLQFPNYSSELNVNALELDDSALYLCASSSLTGIANYGYTFGSGTRLTVV.